Sequencing of this T cell receptor (beta chain) was carried out in a study of tumor-infiltrating lymphocytes in primary liver carcinoma. Overall study findings and caveats: Only about 8-25% of top clones were detected in all five tumor regions. A significantly higher top-250-clone fraction was recorded for tumors than for blood (p = 0.039).

This CDR3 region has 14 residues. Germline lookup yields CDR1 SGHAT and CDR2 FQDESV (reference sequence). From approximately 450 ng total RNA, TCR beta cDNA was generated with a primer in the constant region. ARM-PCR, slightly modified, supplied the TCR beta libraries through three nested multiplex PCR rounds. Two initial PCR rounds of about 9 cycles each paired TRBV1-TRBV30 forward primers with a C-beta reverse primer. TCRdb independently ran MiXCR on the multiplex PCR reads; one entry per CDR3 protein. The data show some 20,000 distinct CDR3 sequences, with under 85% seen just once and about 40% held by the top ten. From unsorted bulk tissue weighing roughly 18-31 mg, DNA and RNA were co-extracted. Each participant had primary liver carcinoma, and surgical resection was the treatment. Remarks on this clonotype: The antigen is unknown. The junction differs from germline at one of its ends, possibly a read error.

This sequence joins TRBV11-1 and TRBJ1-1; a weak D match, TRBD1 (5 bases). The sequence was collected from a woman aged 25 to 45 with primary liver carcinoma and hepatitis B virus infection. Sequencing was performed on liver tumor tissue from sampling region 4. Specified subset: tumor region T4, right-lateral pole. DNA of the CDR3: TGTGCCAGCGGCTTCGGGCAGGGCTACCTTGAAGCTTTCTTT. Residues: CASGFGQGYLEAFF.